This entry is about one T cell receptor beta chain. Its antigen is currently not known. Base qualities are not at hand, and no much larger clone is one base apart. During colonoscopy, one to two pinch biopsies were obtained from the rectum for research. Before the diagnostic colonoscopy, none of the ulcerative colitis patients had been given immunosuppressive medication. Rectal biopsies were digested with proteinase K before DNA isolation. The Wizard kit (Promega) was used to extract genomic DNA from the blood and intestinal samples. These data belong to a study of pediatric ulcerative colitis (dated by TCRdb to the late 2010s). Study-level background: About seven ulcerative colitis patients had pancolitis and two had left-sided colitis, with histology consistent with ulcerative colitis in all. Using the Pediatric Ulcerative Colitis Activity Index, a couple of patients were classed as having mild disease, several as having moderate disease and three as having acute severe colitis. From about ten newly diagnosed, treatment-naive pediatric ulcerative colitis patients and four non-IBD control children, paired blood and rectal samples were collected.

The germline ends are 11 bases apart after V is trimmed by 5 bases and J by 2 bases. The CDR3 measures 14 amino acids from cysteine to phenylalanine. Here the CDR3 DNA is all that survives: 42 bases in frame from base 1. The germline V gene gives CDR1 as MDHEN and CDR2 as SYDVKM. Rearranged CDR3 beta regions were amplified from genomic DNA with multiplex V and J primers using the immunoSEQ TRB Survey service. Survey-level sequencing depth of up to 500,000 reads per sample was used to keep depth equal across samples. The libraries were purified and pooled, then sequenced using Illumina technology. For the original study's pipeline: Productive clonality, sample overlap, pairwise scatters, CDR3 beta length, V/D/J gene usage and productiveness were all assessed with the immunoSEQ online tools. Alongside Shannon and Simpson indices, calculated diversity was computed as the number of unique rearrangements divided by total templates, multiplied by 100. Z-score normalized data were analyzed by principal component analysis with the R prcomp function and the ggbiplot package. Morisita's index was used to quantify blood-rectal clonal overlap within each subject. This is the immuneACCESS table as TCRdb keeps it, with only in-frame sequences that have V and J called. A part of the clones is gone; compared with another copy, unresolved V genes explain less than half, and the rest is unexplained. V and J calls and clone size are those listed in that table; D and trimming were worked out from the DNA. This sample lists about 36,000 clones; about three quarters were detected once. The top ten clones comprise 0.65% to 0.95% of the sample.

General conclusions and limits of the study: With only a few individuals, the healthy control group was small. For technical reasons, the blood samples of a couple of patients yielded substantially fewer templates, so those samples were excluded from the blood-rectal overlap analysis. Because repertoires came from total lymphocyte DNA, patterns in rare subsets such as regulatory T cells may not be reflected. Two rectal CDR3 clonotypes were detected in all ulcerative colitis patients and were not detected in any of the controls. T cells from blood may have been included in the rectal pinch biopsies, particularly in patients with overt colitis. Rectal repertoire features separated controls, mild-moderate and acute severe colitis patients; acute severe colitis showed reduced rectal diversity due to clonal expansions. Clonal overlap between a subject's own blood and rectum was significantly greater in ulcerative colitis patients than in controls, which suggests more T cell trafficking to inflamed tissue.

The sample comprised gut tissue. This chain joins TRBV28 to TRBJ2-3; there is no confident call for the D gene. This receptor was identified in a boy under 18 with moderate ulcerative colitis. The sequenced DNA is TGTGCCAGCAGTCCCCTAATGTTCACAGATACGCAGTATTTT. Its protein product is CASSPLMFTDTQYF.